The T cell receptor beta chain described here comes from a study of T cells in narcolepsy. About the research overall: Donors had narcolepsy type 1 or type 2, or were healthy controls.

This CDR3 is 17 amino acids long. J was trimmed by 7 bases and V by 4 bases; bases with no gene match: 9. Germline CDR1 reads SGHTA; CDR2 reads FQGTGA. Measured with immunoSEQ multiplex PCR; TCRdb has only the in-frame clones, and not every one. The sample includes around 28,000 clones, roughly 78% seen only once; the top ten take 1.2%. Comments on this clone: Antigen specificity is unknown.

Overall study findings and caveats: Autoreactive HCRT-specific and TRIB2-specific clonotypes were marked in same-patient CSF-versus-blood CD4+ comparisons.

The chain employs TRBV7-3 and TRBJ2-1, with 14 bases that match TRBD2. This sequence originates from a human donor with narcolepsy. The sequenced sample was CD45RA- memory CD4+ T cells from PBMCs. CDR3 residues: CASSSKLGLAGDNEQFF. CDR3 coding DNA: TGTGCCAGCAGCTCCAAGCTGGGACTAGCGGGAGATAATGAGCAGTTCTTC. Full variable domain (outside the CDR3, taken from reference TRBV7-3 and TRBJ2-1): GAGVSQTPSNKVTEKGKYVELRCDPISGHTALYWYRQSLGQGPEFLIYFQGTGAADDSGLPNDRFFAVRPEGSVSTLKIQRTERGDSAVYLCASSSKLGLAGDNEQFFGPGTRLTVL.